This entry lists 3 T cell receptor beta chains sequenced from one sample in a study of CD8 T cells in Susac syndrome (dated by TCRdb to 2018 to 2020). Libraries came from the immunoSEQ multiplex PCR assay. RNA was extracted using the RNeasy kit, and about 0.45 to 1 ug of the RNA was reverse transcribed with random hexamers. TCRdb ran its own pipeline on the public reads, namely fastp trimming at Q25 and MiXCR clone calling, and kept in-frame beta chains. CDR3 protein duplicates are merged, each entry listing the most common genes and DNA. The sample table records 140,000 to 150,000 distinct CDR3 sequences; around 94% of these occur just once. The top ten clonotypes cover less than 0.095% of the sample. Input material: CD4+ T cells from PBMCs. The receptors were gathered from a human donor in good health.

This clonotype appeared a single time. The chain carries TRBV12-5 and TRBJ2-5, with 8 bases that match TRBD2. The CDR3 spans 13 residues. With 4 bases clipped from V and 5 bases from J, the junction kept 3 bases outside the gene matches. The germline CDR1 and CDR2 sequences are LGHNT and FRNRAP. CDR3 DNA: TGTGCTAGTGGTTCTAGCGGGTCGGAGACCCAGTACTTC. Its translation is CASGSSGSETQYF.

A few counts support this clonotype. The chain combines TRBV5-1 with TRBJ2-1; possible D gene TRBD2, 6 bases. Germline-derived CDR1 and CDR2 are SGHRS and YFSETQ. Trimming took 4 bases from V and 6 from J, leaving 14 bases between them. CDR3 length: 14 residues. The CDR3, as DNA: TGCGCCAGCAGCCCGGGACTCTTGTTCAATGAGCAGTTCTTC. This translates into CASSPGLLFNEQFF.

This chain links TRBV28 with TRBJ2-7; possible D gene TRBD1, 5 bases. CDR1 and CDR2 from the germline V gene are MDHEN and SYDVKM. CDR3 length: 14 residues. V lost 8 bases, J lost 6 bases, and 20 bases lay in between. The DNA for the CDR3 is TGTGCCAGCCAGGGTGGGGTTGGGATGGGCGAGCAGTACTTC. As protein: CASQGGVGMGEQYF.